By frequency in the sample, the clone carrying this TCR beta chain is hyperexpanded. Its antigen is unknown. This entry comes from a study of tumor-infiltrating lymphocytes in localized non-small cell lung cancer. Study-wide findings and caveats: No T-cell fraction difference was seen between IM1 and IM2 tumors. Available tissue quantity limited TCR sequencing to a patient subset.

Trimming shortened V by 5 bases and J by 6 bases, and 11 bases separated the two germline ends. The CDR3 extends over 12 amino acids. CDR1 SGHDT and CDR2 YYEEEE come from the germline V gene. Here immunoSEQ multiplex PCR was the method, and the copy in TCRdb shows in-frame clones only, minus some. The table has roughly 7,000 clones, more than 55% seen once. The clonotype comes from a human donor with non-small cell lung cancer. The chain employs TRBV5-6 and TRBJ1-1; D ambiguous. The sequenced sample was uninvolved lung tissue not adjacent to the tumor. The CDR3, as DNA: TGTGCCAGCAGTGGCCCGAGGGCTGAAGCTTTCTTT. Encoded protein: CASSGPRAEAFF.